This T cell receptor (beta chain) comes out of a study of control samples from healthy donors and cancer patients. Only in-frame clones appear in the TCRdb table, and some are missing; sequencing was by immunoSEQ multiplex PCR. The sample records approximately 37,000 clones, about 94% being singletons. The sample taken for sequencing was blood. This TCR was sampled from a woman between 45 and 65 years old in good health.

Here the CDR3 DNA reads TGCGCCAGCAGCCCGGGACAGGGGAGGGAGACCCAGTACTTC. It translates to CASSPGQGRETQYF. The gene calls are TRBV4-3 and TRBJ2-5, with 10 nucleotides matching TRBD1. The CDR3 consists of 14 residues. V lost 4 bases and J lost 5; bases outside the gene matches: 4. Germline V lookup: CDR1 LGHNA, CDR2 YSLEER.